This T cell receptor beta chain is drawn from a study of vaccination and CD4 T cells after COVID-19. Study-wide background: Post-COVID sampling occurred a median about 110 days after diagnosis (range 35 to 161). Controls had a CEFX pool, an HIV-1 Nef pool, or no peptide added. Researchers treated cells with overlapping spike peptides taken from SARS-CoV-2, HCoV-NL63, HCoV-OC43 and HCoV-229E.

Sequencing of DNA taken from cultured CD4+ T cells relied on the Oncomine TCR Beta short-read assay. The authors extracted genomic DNA from cultured CD4+ T cells. TCRdb re-called the PCR reads through MiXCR, storing one row per CDR3 protein. The sample yields thousands of distinct CDR3 sequences, over 25% seen once. Treatment specified: roughly 11-day PBMC culture with coronavirus spike peptide pools or control peptides (ViraFEST assay). Before the COVID-19 pandemic (2011-2018), CD4+ T cells were obtained from the unexposed donor. ViraFEST used peptide pools to expand antigen-specific T cells before TCR sequencing. Concerning this clonotype: Its antigen is unidentified.

V dropped 1 base and J dropped 5; count of bases not matched to a gene: 5. The CDR3 loop spans 16 amino acids. Germline V lookup: CDR1 LNHDA, CDR2 SQIVND (reference sequence). The sequence was collected from a human donor in good health. The chain links TRBV19 to TRBJ2-7; TRBD2 matches at 13 bases. The sample was CD4+ T cells from blood, cultured in vitro. The CDR3, as DNA: TGTGCCAGTAGTATAGGGCCGGGACTAGCGGGAAACGAGCAGTACTTC. It yields the protein CASSIGPGLAGNEQYF.